Below, one TCR beta chain is given with its context. No antigen is known for it. The conserved closing phenylalanine or tryptophan is absent in this CDR3, likely reflecting a read error. The data are from a study of T cells in Graves' hyperthyroidism and ophthalmopathy. Study as a whole: Peripheral blood was obtained at initial diagnosis, preceding any treatment. Findings of the study overall: A model of 13 V-J features distinguished ophthalmopathy from stable hyperthyroidism. Appearing also in blood were most of the thyroid clonotypes expanded above 0.001.

TCR beta CDR3 region amplification was performed from RNA transcripts. A set of HTBI primers served as the primers for a first-round RT-PCR of the TCR CDR3. TCRdb re-called the multiplex PCR reads through MiXCR, storing one row per CDR3 protein. The sample records 300,000 to 450,000 distinct CDR3 sequences, about 14% being singletons. Trimming left V 3 bases short and J 2 bases short, with 10 bases between. The CDR3 consists of 14 residues. Germline loops: CDR1 DFQATT, CDR2 SNEGSKA (reference sequence). Patients showing uncontrolled infection, other autoimmune disease, pregnancy or lactation were ineligible.

This TCR derives from a woman in her thirties with Graves' ophthalmopathy. Sequencing input: blood. This chain uses TRBV20-1 with TRBJ1-4, with D perhaps TRBD1 (5 bases). CDR3 nucleotides: TGCAGTGCTAGTTCCGGGGCGACTAATGAAAAACTGTTTCTT. Its translation is CSASSGATNEKLFL.